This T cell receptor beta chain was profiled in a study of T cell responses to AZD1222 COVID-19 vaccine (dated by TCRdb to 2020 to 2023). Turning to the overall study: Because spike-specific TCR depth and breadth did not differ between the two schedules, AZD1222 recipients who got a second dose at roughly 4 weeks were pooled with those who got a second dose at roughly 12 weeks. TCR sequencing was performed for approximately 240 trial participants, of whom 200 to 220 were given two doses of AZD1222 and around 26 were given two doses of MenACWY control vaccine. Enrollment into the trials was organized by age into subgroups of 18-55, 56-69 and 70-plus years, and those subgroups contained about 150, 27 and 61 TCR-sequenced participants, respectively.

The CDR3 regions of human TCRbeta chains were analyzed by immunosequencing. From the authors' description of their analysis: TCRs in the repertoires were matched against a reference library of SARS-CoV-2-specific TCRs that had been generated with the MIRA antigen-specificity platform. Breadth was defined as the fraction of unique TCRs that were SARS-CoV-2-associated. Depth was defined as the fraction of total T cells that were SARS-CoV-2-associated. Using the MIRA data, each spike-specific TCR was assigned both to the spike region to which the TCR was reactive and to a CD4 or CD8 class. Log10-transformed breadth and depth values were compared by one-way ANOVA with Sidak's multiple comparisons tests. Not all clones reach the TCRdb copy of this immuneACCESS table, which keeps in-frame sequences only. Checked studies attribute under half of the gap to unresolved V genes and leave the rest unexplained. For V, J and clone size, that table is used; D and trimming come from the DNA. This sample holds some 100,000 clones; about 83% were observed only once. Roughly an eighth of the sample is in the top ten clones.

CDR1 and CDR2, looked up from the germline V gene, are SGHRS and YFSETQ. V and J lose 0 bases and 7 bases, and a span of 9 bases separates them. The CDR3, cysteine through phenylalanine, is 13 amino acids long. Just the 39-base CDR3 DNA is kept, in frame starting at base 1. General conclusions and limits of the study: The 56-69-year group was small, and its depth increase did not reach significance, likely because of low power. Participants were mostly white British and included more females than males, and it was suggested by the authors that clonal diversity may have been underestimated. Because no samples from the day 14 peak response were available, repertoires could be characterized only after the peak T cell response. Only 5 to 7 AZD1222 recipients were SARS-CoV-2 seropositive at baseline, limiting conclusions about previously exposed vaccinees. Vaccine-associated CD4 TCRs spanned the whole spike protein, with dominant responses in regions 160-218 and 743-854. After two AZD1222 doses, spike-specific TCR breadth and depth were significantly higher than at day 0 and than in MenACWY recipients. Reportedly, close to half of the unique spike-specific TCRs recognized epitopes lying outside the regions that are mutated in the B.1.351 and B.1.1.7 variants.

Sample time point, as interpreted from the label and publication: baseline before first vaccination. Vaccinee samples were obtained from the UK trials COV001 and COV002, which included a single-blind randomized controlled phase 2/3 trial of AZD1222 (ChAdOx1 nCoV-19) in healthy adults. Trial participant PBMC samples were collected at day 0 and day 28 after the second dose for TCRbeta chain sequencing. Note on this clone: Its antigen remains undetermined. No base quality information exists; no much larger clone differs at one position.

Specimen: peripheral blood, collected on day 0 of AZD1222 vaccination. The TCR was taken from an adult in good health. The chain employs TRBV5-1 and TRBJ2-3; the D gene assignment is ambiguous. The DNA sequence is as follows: TGCGCCAGCAGCTTGGGTACCCAGAATACGCAGTATTTT. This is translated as CASSLGTQNTQYF.